These T cell receptor beta chains were read from a single sample in a study of shared clonotypes between healthy human individuals. The protocol was immunoSEQ multiplex PCR, while the TCRdb copy is restricted to in-frame clones and leaves out a portion. This table holds some 500,000 clones, about 96% found once. Input material: naive CD4+ T cells sorted from blood. The receptors were gathered from a woman in her twenties or thirties in good health. Each CDR3 is given with its conserved first and last residue. A D gene is named only where the DNA matches it firmly. The size of a clone is reported for some rows only, either as once, few or many, or as a class for expanded clones.

v_call: TRBV15
cdr3_length: 17
d_call: -
clone_size: -
j_call: TRBJ2-5
cdr3_nt: TGTGCCACCAGCCCCCGAGGTCGGGGGAGCCGGCGGGAGACCCAGTACTTC
cdr3_aa: CATSPRGRGSRRETQYF

v_call: TRBV28
cdr3_length: 15
d_call: -
clone_size: -
j_call: TRBJ1-4
cdr3_nt: TGTGCCAGCAGTGCCACAGGTGCAACTAATGAAAAACTGTTTTTT
cdr3_aa: CASSATGATNEKLFF

v_call: TRBV30
cdr3_length: 11
d_call: -
clone_size: -
j_call: TRBJ1-2
cdr3_nt: TGTGCCTGGCGGAGAACTACTGGCTACACCTTC
cdr3_aa: CAWRRTTGYTF

v_call: TRBV11-2
cdr3_length: 16
d_call: -
clone_size: -
j_call: TRBJ1-6
cdr3_nt: TGTGCCAGCAGCTTAAAATCGACAGCCTATAATTCACCCCTCCACTTT
cdr3_aa: CASSLKSTAYNSPLHF

v_call: TRBV10-3
cdr3_length: 12
d_call: -
clone_size: -
j_call: TRBJ1-5
cdr3_nt: TGTGCCATCCAGGGCCCAGGGCAGCCCCAGCATTTT
cdr3_aa: CAIQGPGQPQHF

v_call: TRBV7-9
cdr3_length: 15
d_call: -
clone_size: -
j_call: TRBJ2-7
cdr3_nt: TGTGCCAGCAGCCCCAGTGGCCGGGGGATCTACGAGCAGTACTTC
cdr3_aa: CASSPSGRGIYEQYF

v_call: TRBV2
cdr3_length: 17
d_call: TRBD2
clone_size: -
j_call: TRBJ2-3
cdr3_nt: TGTGCCAGCGACCCACTAGCGGGAGGGTCGAGCACAGATACGCAGTATTTT
cdr3_aa: CASDPLAGGSSTDTQYF

v_call: TRBV5-4
cdr3_length: 15
d_call: -
clone_size: -
j_call: TRBJ2-2
cdr3_nt: TGTGCCAGCAGCTTGGTATCGGCTTACACCGGGGAGCTGTTTTTT
cdr3_aa: CASSLVSAYTGELFF

v_call: TRBV9
cdr3_length: 15
d_call: TRBD1
clone_size: -
j_call: TRBJ1-2
cdr3_nt: TGTGCCAGCAGCGTGTCGGACAGGGGGGTAGAAGGCTACACCTTC
cdr3_aa: CASSVSDRGVEGYTF

v_call: TRBV18
cdr3_length: 17
d_call: TRBD2
clone_size: -
j_call: TRBJ2-2
cdr3_nt: TGTGCCAGCTCACCAGGACTAGCGGGAGCCACCACCGGGGAGCTGTTTTTT
cdr3_aa: CASSPGLAGATTGELFF

v_call: TRBV5-1
cdr3_length: 14
d_call: TRBD2
clone_size: -
j_call: TRBJ2-7
cdr3_nt: TGCGCCAGCAGCTTGTCTAGCGGGCCCTACGAGCAGTACTTC
cdr3_aa: CASSLSSGPYEQYF

v_call: TRBV21-1
cdr3_length: 15
d_call: -
clone_size: -
j_call: TRBJ2-3
cdr3_nt: TGTGCCAGCAGCATACACAGGGGTGGCACAGATACGCAGTATTTT
cdr3_aa: CASSIHRGGTDTQYF

v_call: TRBV6-5
cdr3_length: 15
d_call: TRBD2
clone_size: -
j_call: TRBJ2-7
cdr3_nt: TGTGCCAGCAGTCCCACCCCGGCGGGGGCCTACGAGCAGTACTTC
cdr3_aa: CASSPTPAGAYEQYF

v_call: TRBV5-4
cdr3_length: 17
d_call: -
clone_size: -
j_call: TRBJ2-7
cdr3_nt: TGTGCCAGCAGCTTGTGGGGAGGCAGCGGAGCATCCTACGAGCAGTACTTC
cdr3_aa: CASSLWGGSGASYEQYF

v_call: TRBV5-5
cdr3_length: 16
d_call: TRBD2
clone_size: -
j_call: TRBJ2-7
cdr3_nt: TGTGCCAGCAGCGCGGGACTAGCGGGAGTCGCCTACGAGCAGTACTTC
cdr3_aa: CASSAGLAGVAYEQYF

v_call: TRBV9
cdr3_length: 16
d_call: TRBD1
clone_size: -
j_call: TRBJ1-4
cdr3_nt: TGTGCCAGCAGCGTAGGACGTAAAGGGGGCGGCGAAAAACTGTTTTTT
cdr3_aa: CASSVGRKGGGEKLFF

v_call: TRBV28
cdr3_length: 14
d_call: -
clone_size: -
j_call: TRBJ2-4
cdr3_nt: TGTGCCAGCAACAGCCAGGAGAGATTAAACATTCAGTACTTC
cdr3_aa: CASNSQERLNIQYF

v_call: TRBV7-9
cdr3_length: 14
d_call: -
clone_size: -
j_call: TRBJ2-2
cdr3_nt: TGTGCCAGCAATCACGGGCGGAACACCGGGGAGCTGTTTTTT
cdr3_aa: CASNHGRNTGELFF

v_call: TRBV5-4
cdr3_length: 15
d_call: TRBD1
clone_size: -
j_call: TRBJ1-1
cdr3_nt: TGTGCCAGCAGCTTGGGATCAGGGGGAGGTACTGAAGCTTTCTTT
cdr3_aa: CASSLGSGGGTEAFF

v_call: TRBV7-9
cdr3_length: 15
d_call: -
clone_size: few
j_call: TRBJ2-7
cdr3_nt: TGTGCCAGCAGCTTAACTCTTCGGGGATGGGACGAGCAGTACTTC
cdr3_aa: CASSLTLRGWDEQYF

v_call: TRBV5-5
cdr3_length: 14
d_call: -
clone_size: once
j_call: TRBJ2-5
cdr3_nt: TGTGCCAGCAGCCGCCGGGCCAGCGAAGAGACCCAGTACTTC
cdr3_aa: CASSRRASEETQYF

v_call: TRBV28
cdr3_length: 18
d_call: TRBD2
clone_size: -
j_call: TRBJ2-7
cdr3_nt: TGTGCCGCCAACCCGAACCCCGGGACTAGCGGGAACTCCTACGAGCAGTACTTC
cdr3_aa: CAANPNPGTSGNSYEQYF

v_call: TRBV27
cdr3_length: 16
d_call: -
clone_size: -
j_call: TRBJ1-1
cdr3_nt: TGTGCCAGCAGTCCTGGACAGCTTCCCCCCGGGACTGAAGCTTTCTTT
cdr3_aa: CASSPGQLPPGTEAFF

v_call: TRBV20-1
cdr3_length: 10
d_call: -
clone_size: -
j_call: TRBJ1-2
cdr3_nt: TGCAGTGCTAGGCGGCAGGAACACACCTTC
cdr3_aa: CSARRQEHTF

v_call: TRBV9
cdr3_length: 17
d_call: -
clone_size: -
j_call: TRBJ2-7
cdr3_nt: TGTGCCAGCAGCGTAGGGGGTTGGGGGACGGCTACCTACGAGCAGTACTTC
cdr3_aa: CASSVGGWGTATYEQYF

v_call: TRBV29-1
cdr3_length: 14
d_call: TRBD2
clone_size: -
j_call: TRBJ2-1
cdr3_nt: TGCAGCGTTTCGCTACTAGCGGGAGGTGGTGAGCAGTTCTTC
cdr3_aa: CSVSLLAGGGEQFF

v_call: TRBV4-1
cdr3_length: 16
d_call: TRBD2
clone_size: -
j_call: TRBJ2-3
cdr3_nt: TGCGCCAGCAGCCAAGTGGCTAGCGGGAGGGTTGATACGCAGTATTTT
cdr3_aa: CASSQVASGRVDTQYF

v_call: TRBV7-9
cdr3_length: 15
d_call: -
clone_size: -
j_call: TRBJ2-3
cdr3_nt: TGTGCCAGCAGCTTAGGGGGAAAGATCACAGATACGCAGTATTTT
cdr3_aa: CASSLGGKITDTQYF

v_call: TRBV6-5
cdr3_length: 15
d_call: -
clone_size: few
j_call: TRBJ1-2
cdr3_nt: TGTGCCAGCAGTTACTTATCCAGCATAGGGATTGGCTACACCTTC
cdr3_aa: CASSYLSSIGIGYTF

v_call: TRBV4-1
cdr3_length: 14
d_call: -
clone_size: -
j_call: TRBJ1-1
cdr3_nt: TGCGCCAGCAGCCTCGGTCCGCGGGACACTGAAGCTTTCTTT
cdr3_aa: CASSLGPRDTEAFF